This T cell receptor beta chain was profiled in a study of blood T cell repertoires in COVID-19. V was pared by 0 bases and J by 1 base, with 8 bases of the junction left unmatched. Germline CDR1 SGHAT, CDR2 FQNNGV. The CDR3 covers 18 residues. The data were produced by immunoSEQ multiplex PCR, yet TCRdb's version contains in-frame clones alone and is incomplete. This sample has roughly 260,000 clones, with roughly 86% found just once. Researchers sorted participants into cohorts using their self-reported clinical history. The recovered donors of Cohort 3 showed two negative PCRs, clearance, or symptom resolution.

Specimen: PBMCs or T cells enriched from blood (not recorded which). This chain joins TRBV11-2 and TRBJ2-1, with 8 positions matching TRBD2. The TCR was taken from a woman between 18 and 29 years old who had recovered from COVID-19. CDR3 DNA sequence: TGTGCCAGCAGCTTAGAGGGCGGGGGGCCCCTTTCCTACAATGAGCAGTTCTTC. It specifies CASSLEGGGPLSYNEQFF.